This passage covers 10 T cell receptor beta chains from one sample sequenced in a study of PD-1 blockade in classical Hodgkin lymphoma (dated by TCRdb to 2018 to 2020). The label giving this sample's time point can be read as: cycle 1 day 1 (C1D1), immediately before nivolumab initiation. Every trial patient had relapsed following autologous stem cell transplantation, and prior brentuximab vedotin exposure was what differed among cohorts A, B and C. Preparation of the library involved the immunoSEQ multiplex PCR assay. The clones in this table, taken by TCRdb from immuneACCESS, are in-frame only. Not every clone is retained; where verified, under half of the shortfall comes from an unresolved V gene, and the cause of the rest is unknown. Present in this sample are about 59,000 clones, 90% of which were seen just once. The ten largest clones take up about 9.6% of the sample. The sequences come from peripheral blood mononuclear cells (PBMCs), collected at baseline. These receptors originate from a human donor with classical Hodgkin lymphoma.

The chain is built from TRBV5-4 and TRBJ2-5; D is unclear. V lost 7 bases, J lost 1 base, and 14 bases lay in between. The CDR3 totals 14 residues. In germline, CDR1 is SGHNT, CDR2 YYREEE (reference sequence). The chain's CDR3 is CASALAPGQETQYF. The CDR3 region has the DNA TGTGCCAGCGCTTTGGCTCCCGGCCAAGAGACCCAGTACTTC.

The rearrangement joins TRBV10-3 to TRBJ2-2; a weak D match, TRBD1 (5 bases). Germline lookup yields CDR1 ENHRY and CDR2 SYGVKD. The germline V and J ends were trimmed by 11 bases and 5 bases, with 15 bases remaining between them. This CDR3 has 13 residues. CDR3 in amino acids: CAFRNRRTGELFF. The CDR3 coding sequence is TGTGCCTTCCGAAACAGGCGAACCGGGGAGCTGTTTTTT.

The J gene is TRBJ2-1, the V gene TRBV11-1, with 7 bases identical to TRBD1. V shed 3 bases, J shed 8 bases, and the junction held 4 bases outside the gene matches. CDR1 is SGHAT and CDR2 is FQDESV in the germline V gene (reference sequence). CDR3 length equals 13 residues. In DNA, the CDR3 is TGTGCCAGCAGCTTCGACAGGGTCGATGAGCAGTTCTTC. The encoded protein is CASSFDRVDEQFF.

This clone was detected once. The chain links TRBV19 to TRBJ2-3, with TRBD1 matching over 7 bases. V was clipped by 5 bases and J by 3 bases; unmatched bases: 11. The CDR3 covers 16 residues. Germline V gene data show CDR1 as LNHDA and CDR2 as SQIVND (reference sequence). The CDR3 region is CASSPIQGTGTDTQYF. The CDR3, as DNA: TGTGCCAGTAGTCCTATACAGGGGACGGGGACAGATACGCAGTATTTT.

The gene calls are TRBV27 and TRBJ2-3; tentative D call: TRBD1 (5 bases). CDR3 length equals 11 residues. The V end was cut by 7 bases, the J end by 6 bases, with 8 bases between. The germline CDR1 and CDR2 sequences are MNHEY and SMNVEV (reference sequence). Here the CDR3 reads CASTDSDTQYF. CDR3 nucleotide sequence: TGTGCCAGCACCGACAGTGATACGCAGTATTTT.

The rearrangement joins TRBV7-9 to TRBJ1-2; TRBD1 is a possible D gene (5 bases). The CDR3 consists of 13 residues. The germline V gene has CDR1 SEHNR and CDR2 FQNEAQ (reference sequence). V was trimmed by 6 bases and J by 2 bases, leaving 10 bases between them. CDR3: CASRQAGNYGYTF. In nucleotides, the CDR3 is TGTGCCAGCAGGCAGGCAGGGAACTATGGCTACACCTTC. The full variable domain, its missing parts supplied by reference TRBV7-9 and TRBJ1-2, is DTGVSQNPRHKITKRGQNVTFRCDPISEHNRLYWYRQTLGQGPEFLTYFQNEAQLEKSRLLSDRFSAERPKGSFSTLEIQRTEQGDSAMYLCASRQAGNYGYTFGSGTRLTVV.

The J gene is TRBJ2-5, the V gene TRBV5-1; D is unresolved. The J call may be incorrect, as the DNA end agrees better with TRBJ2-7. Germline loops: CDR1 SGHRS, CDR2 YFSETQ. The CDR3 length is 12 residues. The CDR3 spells CASRDGRSEQYF. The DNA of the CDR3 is TGCGCCAGCAGGGACGGGCGCTCCGAGCAGTACTTC.

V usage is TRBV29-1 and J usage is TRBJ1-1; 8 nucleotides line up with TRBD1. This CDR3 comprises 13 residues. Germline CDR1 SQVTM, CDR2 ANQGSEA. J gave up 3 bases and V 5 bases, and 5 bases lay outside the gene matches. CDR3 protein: CSVQTGADTEAFF. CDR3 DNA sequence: TGCAGCGTTCAGACAGGGGCGGACACTGAAGCTTTCTTT.

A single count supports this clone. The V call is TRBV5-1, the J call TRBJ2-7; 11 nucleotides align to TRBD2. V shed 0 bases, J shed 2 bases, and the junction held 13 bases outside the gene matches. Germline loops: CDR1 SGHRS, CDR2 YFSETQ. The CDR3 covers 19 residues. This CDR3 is CASSLAGISGRAKTYEQYF. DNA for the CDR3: TGCGCCAGCAGCTTGGCGGGGATTAGCGGGAGGGCCAAAACCTACGAGCAGTACTTC. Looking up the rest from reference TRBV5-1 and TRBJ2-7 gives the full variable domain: KAGVTQTPRYLIKTRGQQVTLSCSPISGHRSVSWYQQTPGQGLQFLFEYFSETQRNKGNFPGRFSGRQFSNSRSEMNVSTLELGDSALYLCASSLAGISGRAKTYEQYFGPGTRLTVT.

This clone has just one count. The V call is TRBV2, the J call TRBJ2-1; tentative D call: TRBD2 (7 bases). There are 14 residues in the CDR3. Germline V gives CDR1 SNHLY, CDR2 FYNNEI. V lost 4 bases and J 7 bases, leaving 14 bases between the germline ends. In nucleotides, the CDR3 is TGTGCCAGCAGTGTACAGGGAGGGGTGAATGAGCAGTTCTTC. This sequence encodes CASSVQGGVNEQFF.